What follows are 3 T cell receptor beta chains derived from one specimen sequenced in a study of blood T cell repertoires in COVID-19. Measured with immunoSEQ multiplex PCR; TCRdb has only the in-frame clones, and not every one. The repertoire consists of around 480,000 clones, with around 88% occurring once and the leading ten covering around 12%. The sequencing input was peripheral blood. The receptors stem from a woman between 45 and 60 years old with COVID-19, enrolled during active disease.

The chain is built from TRBV7-3 and TRBJ2-3; no definite D call. This CDR3 spans 13 amino acids. V lost 5 bases and J lost 5, with 11 bases in between. Germline values: CDR1 SGHTA, CDR2 FQGTGA. CDR3 residues: CASSPPGGDTQYF. In DNA form, the CDR3 reads TGTGCCAGCAGCCCACCGGGTGGAGATACGCAGTATTTT.

The chain uses TRBV10-1 and TRBJ1-1, with no clear D. The V gene lost 0 bases and the J gene lost 6 bases, with 11 bases spanning the gap. This CDR3 region has 14 residues. Per germline, CDR1 WNHNN and CDR2 SYGVQD (reference sequence). CDR3 sequence reads: CASSESFGTAEAFF. The DNA of the CDR3 is TGCGCCAGCAGTGAGTCGTTTGGTACAGCTGAAGCTTTCTTT.

This clone has just one count. V is TRBV7-8 and J is TRBJ2-5, with D perhaps matching TRBD2 (6 bases). Germline V gives CDR1 SGHVS, CDR2 FQNEAQ. Trimming cost V 6 bases and J 5 bases, with 13 bases left between them. The CDR3 consists of 13 residues. The CDR3 sequence is CASRLGGAETQYF. Written as DNA, the CDR3 is TGTGCCAGCAGATTGGGGGGTGCGGAGACCCAGTACTTC. Combining the CDR3 with reference TRBV7-8 and TRBJ2-5 gives the whole variable domain GAGVSQSPRYKVAKRGQDVALRCDPISGHVSLFWYQQALGQGPEFLTYFQNEAQLDKSGLPSDRFFAERPEGSVSTLKIQRTQQEDSAVYLCASRLGGAETQYFGPGTRLLVL.